These T cell receptor beta chains were read from a single sample in a study of cytomegalovirus exposure and HLA in healthy donors. Sequencing used immunoSEQ multiplex PCR; TCRdb keeps in-frame clones, though not all of them. Altogether fewer than 250,000 clones are present, around 90% being singletons, with the ten largest covering less than 1.3%. The sequencing input was PBMCs. The source is a boy under 10 years old in good health and CMV-seronegative. Both conserved end residues are trimmed from each CDR3. Size tells how often a clone was seen (once, few, many) or the class of an expanded clone, and some rows leave it out.

ASSSNSYQPQH | 11 | TRBV27 | NA | TRBJ1-5
AAGRDARNTEAF | 12 | TRBV7-2 | NA | TRBJ1-1
ASSPGGPSTEAF | 12 | TRBV11-3 | once | TRBJ1-1
ASSPRTVSYEQY | 12 | TRBV9 | once | TRBJ2-7
ASSLLQGRGEQY | 12 | TRBV19 | NA | TRBJ2-7
ASSEDGEPKAQY | 12 | TRBV2 | NA | TRBJ2-7
ASSLGAGTGGLGYGYT | 16 | TRBV5-1 | once | TRBJ1-2
ASSPAGTYEQY | 11 | TRBV9 | once | TRBJ2-7
ASSLSPGGINSPLH | 14 | TRBV27 | NA | TRBJ1-6
ASSRDSPPNQPQH | 13 | TRBV19 | NA | TRBJ1-5
ASSVITGTGNDEQY | 14 | TRBV6-1 | NA | TRBJ2-7
ASSEGRNQPQH | 11 | TRBV6-5 | NA | TRBJ1-5
ATKLILAGETQY | 12 | TRBV7-9 | NA | TRBJ2-5
ASSRRGDGYT | 10 | TRBV27 | NA | TRBJ1-2
ASSWDRGNTGELF | 13 | TRBV5-6 | few | TRBJ2-2
ASSDSAGAAGELF | 13 | TRBV6-4 | NA | TRBJ2-2
ASSIHPGGITDTQY | 14 | TRBV19 | NA | TRBJ2-3
ASSVQGQGTIY | 11 | TRBV9 | NA | TRBJ1-3
ASSRLGQNTDTQY | 13 | TRBV6-5 | once | TRBJ2-3
ASSFRGQNTGELF | 13 | TRBV5-1 | NA | TRBJ2-2
ASSLGGTNTGELF | 13 | TRBV7-3 | NA | TRBJ2-2
ASSPTGGAYNEQF | 13 | TRBV5-4 | NA | TRBJ2-1
ASSALRGNEQF | 11 | TRBV6-1 | NA | TRBJ2-1
ATSRDKSDSWNQPQH | 15 | TRBV15 | NA | TRBJ1-5
ASSSLKGGQDQPQH | 14 | TRBV5-6 | once | TRBJ1-5
ASSLGGQGPYEQY | 13 | TRBV5-4 | NA | TRBJ2-7
ASSSTQGIGTQY | 12 | TRBV11-1 | NA | TRBJ2-5
ASSAIRGAISYEQY | 14 | TRBV6-1 | NA | TRBJ2-7
ASSPQKVTGYGYT | 13 | TRBV18 | NA | TRBJ1-2
ASSFRDSGTGELF | 13 | TRBV7-9 | NA | TRBJ2-2
ASSPASGESYEQY | 13 | TRBV4-2 | NA | NA
ASSVDAGVAAF | 11 | TRBV9 | NA | TRBJ1-1
ASSISQGTGELF | 12 | TRBV6-4 | NA | TRBJ2-2
ASSLEPQTYEQY | 12 | TRBV5-1 | NA | TRBJ2-7
ASSLYYEQY | 9 | TRBV11-2 | NA | TRBJ2-7
ASQLLGPTRLQETQY | 15 | TRBV5-1 | NA | TRBJ2-5
ASRGQGNHWSKQY | 13 | TRBV6-1 | NA | TRBJ2-7
ASSPLETGNGYT | 12 | TRBV27 | NA | TRBJ1-2
AWSAKSGQYNSPLH | 14 | TRBV30 | NA | TRBJ1-6
ASSLPIGQRASGANVLT | 17 | TRBV18 | NA | TRBJ2-6
ASSPWTGRGTEAF | 13 | TRBV18 | NA | TRBJ1-1
ASSQVEGGETQY | 12 | TRBV14 | NA | TRBJ2-5
ASSVVLNSPLH | 11 | TRBV19 | NA | TRBJ1-6
ASSYARSAEKLF | 12 | TRBV6-5 | few | TRBJ1-4
AISENPAVRDNEQF | 14 | TRBV10-3 | NA | TRBJ2-1
ASRPAGRNTEAF | 12 | TRBV6-6 | NA | TRBJ1-1
ASSQGSNQPQH | 11 | TRBV2 | NA | TRBJ1-5
ASSLFTGTEAF | 11 | TRBV28 | few | TRBJ1-1
ASKMGGGDGYT | 11 | TRBV28 | NA | TRBJ1-2
ASSLITGPDREKLF | 14 | TRBV5-1 | NA | TRBJ1-4